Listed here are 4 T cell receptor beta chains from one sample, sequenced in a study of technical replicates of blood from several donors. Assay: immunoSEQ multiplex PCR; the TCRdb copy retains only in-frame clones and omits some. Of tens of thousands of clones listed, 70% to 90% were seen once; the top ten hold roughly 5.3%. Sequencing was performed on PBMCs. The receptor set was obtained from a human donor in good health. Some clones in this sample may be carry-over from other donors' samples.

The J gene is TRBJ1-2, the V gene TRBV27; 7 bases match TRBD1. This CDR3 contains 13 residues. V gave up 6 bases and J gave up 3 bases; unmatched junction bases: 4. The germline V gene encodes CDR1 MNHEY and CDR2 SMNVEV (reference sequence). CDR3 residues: CASRRGQYYGYTF. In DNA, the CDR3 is TGTGCCAGCAGGAGGGGACAGTACTATGGCTACACCTTC.

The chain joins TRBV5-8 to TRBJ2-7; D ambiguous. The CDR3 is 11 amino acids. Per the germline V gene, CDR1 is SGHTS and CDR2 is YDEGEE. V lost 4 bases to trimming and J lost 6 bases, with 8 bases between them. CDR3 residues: CASSPRSEQYF. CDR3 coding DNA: TGTGCCAGCAGCCCCCGGAGCGAGCAGTACTTC.

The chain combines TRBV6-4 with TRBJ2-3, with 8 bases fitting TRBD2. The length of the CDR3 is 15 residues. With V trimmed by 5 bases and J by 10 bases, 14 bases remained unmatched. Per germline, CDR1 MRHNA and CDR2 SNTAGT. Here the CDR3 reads CASSRIAGTQAAQYF. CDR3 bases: TGTGCCAGCAGTCGGATAGCGGGGACGCAGGCGGCGCAGTATTTT.

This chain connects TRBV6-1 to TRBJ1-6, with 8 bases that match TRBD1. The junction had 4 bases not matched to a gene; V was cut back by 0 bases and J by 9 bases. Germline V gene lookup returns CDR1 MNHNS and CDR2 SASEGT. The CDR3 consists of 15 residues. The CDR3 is CASSEARQGASPLHF. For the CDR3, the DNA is TGTGCCAGCAGTGAAGCTCGGCAGGGGGCTTCACCCCTCCACTTT.